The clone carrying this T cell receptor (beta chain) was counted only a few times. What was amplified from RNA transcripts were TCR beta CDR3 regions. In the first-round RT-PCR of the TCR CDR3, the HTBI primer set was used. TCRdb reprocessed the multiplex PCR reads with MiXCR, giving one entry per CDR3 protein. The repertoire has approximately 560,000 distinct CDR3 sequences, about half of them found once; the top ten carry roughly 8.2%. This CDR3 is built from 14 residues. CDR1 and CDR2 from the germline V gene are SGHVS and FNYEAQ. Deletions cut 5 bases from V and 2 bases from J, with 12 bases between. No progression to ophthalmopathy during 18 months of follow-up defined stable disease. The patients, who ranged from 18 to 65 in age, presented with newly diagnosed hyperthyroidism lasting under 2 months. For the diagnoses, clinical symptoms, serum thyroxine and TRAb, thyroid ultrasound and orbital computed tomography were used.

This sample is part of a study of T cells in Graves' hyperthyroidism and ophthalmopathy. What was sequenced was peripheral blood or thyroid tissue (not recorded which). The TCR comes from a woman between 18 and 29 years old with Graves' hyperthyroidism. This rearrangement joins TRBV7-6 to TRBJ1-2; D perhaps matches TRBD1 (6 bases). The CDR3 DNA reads TGTGCCAGCAGCCTTGACAGGTTGAACTATGGCTACACCTTC. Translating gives CASSLDRLNYGYTF.